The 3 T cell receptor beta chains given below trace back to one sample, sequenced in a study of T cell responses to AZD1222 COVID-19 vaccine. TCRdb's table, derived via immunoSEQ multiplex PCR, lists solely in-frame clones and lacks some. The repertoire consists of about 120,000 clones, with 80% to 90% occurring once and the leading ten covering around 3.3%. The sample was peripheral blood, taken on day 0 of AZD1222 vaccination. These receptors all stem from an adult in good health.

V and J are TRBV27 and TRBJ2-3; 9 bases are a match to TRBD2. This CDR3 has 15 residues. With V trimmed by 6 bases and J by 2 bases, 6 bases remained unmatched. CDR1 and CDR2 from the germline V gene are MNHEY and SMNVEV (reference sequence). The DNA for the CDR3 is TGTGCCAGCAGGAGCGGGGGGCCCTTCACAGATACGCAGTATTTT. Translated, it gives CASRSGGPFTDTQYF.

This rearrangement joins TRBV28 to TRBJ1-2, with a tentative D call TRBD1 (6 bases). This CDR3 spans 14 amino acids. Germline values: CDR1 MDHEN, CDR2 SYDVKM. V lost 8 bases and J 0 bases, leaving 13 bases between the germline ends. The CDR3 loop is CASGRQVSNYGYTF. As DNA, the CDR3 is TGTGCCAGCGGAAGACAGGTGTCTAACTATGGCTACACCTTC.

The CDR3 bases are TGTGCCAGTACCCGATCTCACGGTGGAAACACCATATATTTT. The encoded protein is CASTRSHGGNTIYF. The V gene is TRBV19, the J gene TRBJ1-3; no clear D. The CDR3 length is 14 residues. The V gene's germline CDR1 is LNHDA and CDR2 SQIVND (reference sequence). Trimming cost V 7 bases and J 3 bases, with 13 bases left between them.